The table lists the clone carrying this T cell receptor (beta chain) with many counts. Its antigen is unknown. A much larger clone lies one base from this, so it may be a read error. TCRdb used MiXCR to reprocess the reads, holding one entry per CDR3 protein. In the table there are 500,000 to 600,000 distinct CDR3 sequences, 16% of which are singletons. This sample is part of a study of T cell repertoires in cytomegalovirus infection. Study as a whole: Based on public TCR beta signatures, there were indications of CMV infection and of a matching HLA type. Study-level results: HLA-C-restricted, CMV-specific TCR beta clonotypes were dominant ex vivo. CMV carriers with the relevant HLA were identified by cumulative public TCR beta family frequency.

Germline CDR1 is SGHTA and CDR2 is FQGNSA. The CDR3 has 13 amino acids. Trimming pared 0 bases from V and 1 base from J, leaving 1 base between. The specimen was CD8+ T cells from PBMCs. This chain joins TRBV7-2 and TRBJ2-1, with no clear D. The source is a human donor in good health (CMV status not recorded). Some clones in this sample may be carry-over from other donors' samples. The CDR3 DNA reads TGTGCCAGCAGCTTAGCGTCCTACAATGAGCAGTTCTTC. It yields the protein CASSLASYNEQFF.